Listed here are 30 T cell receptor beta chains from one sample, sequenced in a study of CD8+ T cells in alopecia areata. cDNA serving as the sequencing template came from extracted, reverse transcribed RNA. The protocol was immunoSEQ multiplex PCR, while the TCRdb copy is restricted to in-frame clones and leaves out a portion. This table holds approximately 45,000 clones, less than 70% found once. Described treatment: oral pan-JAK inhibitor, 5-10 mg twice daily. This specimen consisted of CD8+ T cells sorted from blood, obtained at week 4, from a patient treated with tofacitinib. These receptors all come from a human donor with alopecia areata.

V is TRBV25-1 and J is TRBJ2-2; D unclear. V was cut by 3 bases and J by 6 bases, with 5 bases left in between. CDR1 and CDR2 (germline): MGHDK, SYGVNS. The CDR3 has 12 residues. The chain's CDR3 is CASSDFPGELFF. CDR3 bases: TGTGCCAGCAGTGATTTCCCCGGGGAGCTGTTTTTT.

The rearrangement joins TRBV30 to TRBJ2-1; 7 nucleotides line up with TRBD2. Trimming at V came to 5 bases and at J to 4 bases, leaving 8 bases not matched to a gene. The CDR3 runs 14 residues. Germline V gene lookup returns CDR1 GTSNPN and CDR2 SVGIG (reference sequence). This chain's CDR3 is CAWSSGGGYNEQFF. The CDR3 DNA reads TGTGCCTGGTCCTCCGGCGGGGGATACAATGAGCAGTTCTTC.

The chain uses TRBV5-1 and TRBJ1-1; D possibly corresponds to TRBD1 (6 bases). Germline V gene lookup returns CDR1 SGHRS and CDR2 YFSETQ. The CDR3 sequence is 14 residues long. V lost 7 bases and J 6 bases, leaving 19 bases between the germline ends. CDR3 nucleotide sequence: TGCGCCAGCTGCGAAGGGGGATCCTCCGCTGAAGCTTTCTTT. Translating gives CASCEGGSSAEAFF.

The V call is TRBV29-1, the J call TRBJ2-1; 9 nucleotides match TRBD2. Germline CDR1 is SQVTM and CDR2 is ANQGSEA. Trimming removed 6 bases from V and 6 bases from J; junction bases left unmatched: 6. The CDR3 has 13 amino acids. Here the CDR3 DNA reads TGCAGCGTAGCTAGCGGGGCAGGCAATGAGCAGTTCTTC. This gives the protein CSVASGAGNEQFF.

The chain joins TRBV7-2 to TRBJ1-1; D is perhaps TRBD1 (6 bases). Germline V gene lookup returns CDR1 SGHTA and CDR2 FQGNSA. Trimming took 2 bases from V and 3 from J, leaving 16 bases between them. This CDR3 comprises 16 residues. The CDR3 loop is CASSLWGQGRDTEAFF. The CDR3 region has the DNA TGTGCCAGCAGCTTATGGGGCCAGGGGAGGGACACTGAAGCTTTCTTT.

The rearrangement links TRBV29-1 to TRBJ2-1, with D perhaps assigned TRBD1 or TRBD2 (5 bases each). Germline CDR1 SQVTM, CDR2 ANQGSEA. The CDR3 sequence is 13 residues long. Trimming took off 7 bases at V and 2 bases at J, with 12 bases between the two ends. In nucleotides, the CDR3 is TGCAGCGCTCCTCCGGGACCCTACAATGAGCAGTTCTTC. Amino acid sequence: CSAPPGPYNEQFF.

The count of this clone is one. V and J are TRBV30 and TRBJ1-1; D gene uncertain. The germline V gene encodes CDR1 GTSNPN and CDR2 SVGIG (reference sequence). CDR3 length: 14 amino acids. Trimming shortened V by 0 bases and J by 2 bases, and 10 bases separated the two germline ends. The CDR3 region is CAWSVGNGNTEAFF. The CDR3 DNA reads TGTGCCTGGAGTGTGGGGAACGGAAACACTGAAGCTTTCTTT.

The chain employs TRBV30 and TRBJ1-1; D ambiguous. The V gene lost 4 bases and the J gene lost 1 base, with 13 bases spanning the gap. The CDR3 spans 14 residues. In germline, CDR1 is GTSNPN, CDR2 SVGIG (reference sequence). The CDR3 sequence: CAWTRTLSNTEAFF. The DNA of the CDR3 is TGTGCCTGGACCCGGACCCTATCGAACACTGAAGCTTTCTTT. Looking up the rest from reference TRBV30 and TRBJ1-1 gives the full variable domain: SQTIHQWPATLVQPVGSPLSLECTVEGTSNPNLYWYRQAAGRGLQLLFYSVGIGQISSEVPQNLSASRPQDRQFILSSKKLLLSDSGFYLCAWTRTLSNTEAFFGQGTRLTVV.

Concerning this clone itself: An end of the junction differs from the germline gene, which may be a read error. CDR3 amino acids: CASRLQGVDTEASF. The CDR3, as DNA: TGTGCCAGCAGATTACAGGGGGTTGACACTGAAGCTTCCTTT. This chain joins TRBV25-1 and TRBJ1-1, with 8 bases lining up with TRBD1. The CDR3 consists of 14 residues. Germline-derived CDR1 and CDR2 are MGHDK and SYGVNS. Full variable domain (rest looked up from reference TRBV25-1 and TRBJ1-1): EADIYQTPRYLVIGTGKKITLECSQTMGHDKMYWYQQDPGMELHLIHYSYGVNSTEKGDLSSESTVSRIRTEHFPLTLESARPSHTSQYLCASRLQGVDTEASFGQGTRLTVV.

The chain is built from TRBV10-2 and TRBJ1-1; D unresolved. Looked up from germline, CDR1 is WSHSY and CDR2 is SAAADI. Trimming removed 7 bases at V and 0 bases at J, with 6 bases between. CDR3 length: 12 residues. DNA for the CDR3: TGCGCCAGCATGGGTATGAACACTGAAGCTTTCTTT. It translates to CASMGMNTEAFF.

This clone occurred a few times. The chain employs TRBV30 and TRBJ1-2; tentative D call: TRBD1 (6 bases). The CDR3 length is 13 residues. V lost 3 bases to trimming and J lost 5 bases, with 13 bases between them. The germline gives CDR1 GTSNPN, CDR2 SVGIG (reference sequence). CDR3 sequence: CAWRAGQSYGYTF. The DNA for the CDR3 is TGTGCCTGGAGGGCCGGACAGAGTTATGGCTACACCTTC.

This clone was observed a few times. The CDR3 is CASSDGQGDTYEQYF. The CDR3 coding sequence is TGTGCCAGCAGTGACGGCCAGGGGGATACCTACGAGCAGTACTTC. This chain links TRBV6-4 with TRBJ2-7; 7 positions agree with TRBD1. With V trimmed by 2 bases and J by 2 bases, 6 bases remained unmatched. CDR3 size: 15 residues. Germline CDR1 is MRHNA and CDR2 is SNTAGT.

This clone has only one observation. The chain carries TRBV27 and TRBJ2-1; TRBD1 agrees at 10 bases. The CDR3 spans 13 residues. Germline CDR1 is MNHEY and CDR2 is SMNVEV (reference sequence). After removal of 4 bases from V and 7 bases from J, the junction contained 1 base not matched to a gene. The CDR3 nucleotides read TGTGCCAGCAGTTGGGACAGGGGAAATGAGCAGTTCTTC. This sequence encodes CASSWDRGNEQFF.

This clone was seen only a few times. The genes are TRBV7-2 and TRBJ1-3, with D maybe TRBD1 (6 bases). The germline V gene has CDR1 SGHTA and CDR2 FQGNSA. V was trimmed by 6 bases and J by 3 bases, leaving 21 bases between them. The CDR3 runs to 17 residues. CDR3 nucleotide sequence: TGTGCCAGCAGTTCGACTCGACAGGTTTTAATTGGAAACACCATATATTTT. The encoded protein is CASSSTRQVLIGNTIYF.

There are a few counts of this clone. CDR3 coding DNA: TGTGCCAGCAGCTTAGGATCTTCGGGCACTGAAGCTTTCTTT. This encodes CASSLGSSGTEAFF. The chain joins TRBV7-8 to TRBJ1-1; D gene uncertain. Germline-derived CDR1 and CDR2 are SGHVS and FQNEAQ. The CDR3 runs to 14 residues. V lost 1 base, J lost 4 bases, and 10 bases lay in between.

Turning to this clone: Other DNA sequences from this sample encode an identical CDR3 as well. J is TRBJ2-2 and V is TRBV29-1; no firm D call. V was trimmed by 7 bases and J by 8 bases, leaving 11 bases between them. The CDR3 sequence is 11 residues long. Germline V gives CDR1 SQVTM, CDR2 ANQGSEA. The DNA for the CDR3 is TGCAGCGCTCGCTCAGAAGGGGAGCTGTTTTTT. Amino acids: CSARSEGELFF.

This sequence joins TRBV30 and TRBJ2-1, with 12 bases aligning to TRBD2. Germline loops: CDR1 GTSNPN, CDR2 SVGIG (reference sequence). V lost 4 bases to trimming and J lost 10 bases; unmatched junction nucleotides: 5. This CDR3 spans 13 amino acids. The CDR3 DNA is TGTGCCTGGACTAGCGGGGGGGCCCGGGAGCAGTTCTTC. Its protein product is CAWTSGGAREQFF. Full variable domain (missing parts from reference TRBV30 and TRBJ2-1): SQTIHQWPATLVQPVGSPLSLECTVEGTSNPNLYWYRQAAGRGLQLLFYSVGIGQISSEVPQNLSASRPQDRQFILSSKKLLLSDSGFYLCAWTSGGAREQFFGPGTRLTVL.

In its sample, this clone was seen a few times. The chain combines TRBV29-1 with TRBJ2-7; D is unclear. Trimming stripped 7 bases from V and 3 bases from J, with 10 bases between. Germline assignment: CDR1 SQVTM and CDR2 ANQGSEA. CDR3 length: 11 amino acids. The CDR3: CSAAGDYEQYF. The CDR3 nucleotides are TGCAGCGCCGCTGGGGACTACGAGCAGTACTTC.

This clone was seen just once. The CDR3 reads CASSPLSPLHF. The CDR3 DNA reads as TGCGCCAGCAGCCCGCTTTCACCCCTCCACTTT. This chain joins TRBV23-1 and TRBJ1-6; no reliable D call. TRBV23-1 is known as an ORF, though its function is uncertain. The CDR3 extends over 11 amino acids. V gave up 6 bases and J gave up 9 bases, with 6 bases separating them.

CDR3 region: CASSFLRTGANTEAFF. In nucleotides, the CDR3 is TGTGCCAGCAGCTTTCTTCGGACAGGGGCTAACACTGAAGCTTTCTTT. This chain joins TRBV7-9 and TRBJ1-1; 9 bases match TRBD1. Trimming removed 3 bases from V and 2 bases from J; junction bases left unmatched: 7. This CDR3 is 16 amino acids long. The germline CDR1 and CDR2 sequences are SEHNR and FQNEAQ (reference sequence).

This chain uses TRBV5-1 with TRBJ2-1; D is uncertain. The V end was cut by 4 bases, the J end by 6 bases, with 8 bases between. Germline CDR1 reads SGHRS; CDR2 reads YFSETQ. CDR3 size: 12 residues. The CDR3 bases are TGCGCCAGCAGCGCGACTGGCAATGAGCAGTTCTTC. Translated: CASSATGNEQFF.

The chain couples TRBV25-1 to TRBJ2-7, with 8 positions matching TRBD1. With V trimmed by 6 bases and J by 4 bases, 5 bases remained unmatched. The CDR3 runs to 13 residues. In germline, CDR1 is MGHDK, CDR2 SYGVNS. CDR3 region: CASSGRGQYEQYF. The DNA for the CDR3 is TGTGCCAGCAGCGGCAGGGGGCAATACGAGCAGTACTTC.

The rearrangement joins TRBV6-5 to TRBJ1-2; D not certain. Germline V CDR1 and CDR2: MNHEY, SVGAGI. The CDR3 loop spans 14 amino acids. The V and J ends lost 2 bases and 8 bases respectively, with 15 bases between them. CDR3 bases: TGTGCCAGCAGTTACCTAGAGTCCCCTATGGGCTACACCTTC. Translation gives CASSYLESPMGYTF.

The chain carries TRBV27 and TRBJ1-2; 7 bases map to TRBD1. The V segment lost 6 bases and the J segment 6 bases; nucleotides outside the gene matches: 13. Germline CDR1 MNHEY, CDR2 SMNVEV (reference sequence). The CDR3 extends over 15 amino acids. The CDR3 bases are TGTGCCAGCAGCCAGAGACAGGGATCGAGTCATGGCTACACCTTC. Protein sequence: CASSQRQGSSHGYTF.

The chain carries TRBV29-1 and TRBJ2-2, with 8 bases fitting TRBD1. The CDR3 spans 15 residues. In germline, CDR1 is SQVTM, CDR2 ANQGSEA. J was trimmed by 4 bases and V by 6 bases; bases with no gene match: 10. The CDR3 reads CSVVLTGVFTGELFF. In nucleotides, the CDR3 is TGCAGCGTCGTATTGACAGGGGTGTTCACCGGGGAGCTGTTTTTT.

The chain joins TRBV30 to TRBJ1-2, with 10 positions matching TRBD1. V shed 0 bases and J 3 bases; nucleotides not matched to a gene: 4. Germline-derived CDR1 and CDR2 are GTSNPN and SVGIG (reference sequence). The CDR3 sequence is 15 residues long. The CDR3 spells CAWSVGTGVHYGYTF. The DNA of the CDR3 is TGTGCCTGGAGTGTCGGGACAGGGGTTCACTATGGCTACACCTTC.

CDR3 amino acids: CASSQSALGVRIAEAFF. CDR3 bases: TGCGCCAGCAGCCAATCGGCACTCGGAGTGAGGATAGCTGAAGCTTTCTTT. The chain links TRBV4-3 to TRBJ1-1; D is uncertain. Trimming removed 2 bases at V and 6 bases at J, with 22 bases between. The CDR3 length is 17 residues. CDR1 and CDR2 from the germline V gene are LGHNA and YSLEER.

The V call is TRBV29-1, the J call TRBJ2-7, with 11 nucleotides matching TRBD2. Germline loops: CDR1 SQVTM, CDR2 ANQGSEA. The V segment lost 4 bases and the J segment 2 bases; nucleotides outside the gene matches: 4. The CDR3 sequence is 14 residues long. CDR3 loop: CSVAGTSGTYEQYF. In nucleotides, the CDR3 is TGCAGCGTTGCTGGGACTAGCGGCACCTACGAGCAGTACTTC.

CDR3 DNA sequence: TGCAGCGCTTACAGGGACGGCTACACCTTC. This encodes CSAYRDGYTF. V and J are TRBV29-1 and TRBJ1-2; maybe TRBD1 (6 bases). This CDR3 comprises 10 residues. Trimming took off 7 bases at V and 8 bases at J, with 11 bases between the two ends. Germline values: CDR1 SQVTM, CDR2 ANQGSEA.

The chain has TRBV30 and TRBJ2-3; 8 nucleotides match TRBD2. Germline V gene lookup returns CDR1 GTSNPN and CDR2 SVGIG (reference sequence). V shed 3 bases and J 0 bases; nucleotides not matched to a gene: 5. This CDR3 spans 15 amino acids. This CDR3 is CAWRTGLASTDTQYF. The DNA for the CDR3 is TGTGCCTGGAGAACCGGACTAGCTAGCACAGATACGCAGTATTTT.